The sample holds many counts of the clone carrying this T cell receptor beta chain. Antigen: not known. This beta chain turned up in a library designed for alpha chains; as an off-target read, its abundance says little. The data originate from a study of spatial heterogeneity in lung cancer. Across the study: Beta-chain sequences consistently outnumbered alpha-chain sequences in detection. Overall study results and limits: Expanded alpha and beta TCR counts within tumors tracked tumor mutation counts.

MiXCR was run by TCRdb on the 5' RACE reads, yielding one entry per CDR3 protein. The sample lists fewer than 20,000 distinct CDR3 sequences, approximately 5.6% occurring once. This CDR3 comprises 15 residues. CDR1 and CDR2 (germline): MGHRA, YSYEKL. J gave up 4 bases and V 5 bases, and 7 bases lay outside the gene matches. Sample time point: sample taken at primary tumor resection. This TCR was recovered from a female donor with early-stage non-small cell lung cancer. This specimen was lung tumor tissue, taken at surgery. The chain links TRBV4-1 to TRBJ2-1, with 8 bases that match TRBD2. In nucleotides, the CDR3 is TGCGCCAGCAGCGAAACTAGCGGAGGTTACAATGAGCAGTTCTTC. Its translation is CASSETSGGYNEQFF.